This T cell receptor (beta chain) comes out of a study of cytotoxic CD8 clonotypes in ibrutinib-treated CLL. Study background: Samples yielded averages of around 280,000 productive templates and around 99,000 productive rearrangements.

This CDR3 region has 13 residues. Germline CDR1 SQVTM, CDR2 ANQGSEA. J gave up 7 bases and V 3 bases, and 6 bases lay outside the gene matches. Study-wide findings and caveats: Clonality climbed at ibrutinib response, then dropped toward baseline at progression.

Using immunoSEQ multiplex PCR, the repertoire was profiled, and TCRdb retains in-frame clones only, with some absent. The sample comprises approximately 340,000 clones, about 64% of which are singletons, and around 6.5% rests with the top ten. Regarding this clone: What it binds is not known.

The source material was PBMCs, sampled after 36 months of ibrutinib treatment. The receptor was derived from a human donor with chronic lymphocytic leukemia. The rearrangement links TRBV29-1 to TRBJ2-1, with 7 bases that match TRBD2. This chain's CDR3 is CSVDVLAVNEQFF. CDR3 coding DNA: TGCAGCGTTGACGTCCTAGCGGTAAATGAGCAGTTCTTC.